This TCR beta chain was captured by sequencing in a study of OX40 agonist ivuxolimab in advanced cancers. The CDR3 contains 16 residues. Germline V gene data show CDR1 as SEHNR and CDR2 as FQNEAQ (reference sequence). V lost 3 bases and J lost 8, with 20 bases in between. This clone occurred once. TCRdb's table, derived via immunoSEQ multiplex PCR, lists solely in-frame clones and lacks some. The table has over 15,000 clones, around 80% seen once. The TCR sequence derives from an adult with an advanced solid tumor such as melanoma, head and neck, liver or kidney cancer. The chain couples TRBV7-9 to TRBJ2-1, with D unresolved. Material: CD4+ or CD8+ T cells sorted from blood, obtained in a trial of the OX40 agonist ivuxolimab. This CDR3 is CASSFTSETLGDEQFF. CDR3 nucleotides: TGTGCCAGCAGCTTTACCAGCGAAACCCTAGGCGATGAGCAGTTCTTC.